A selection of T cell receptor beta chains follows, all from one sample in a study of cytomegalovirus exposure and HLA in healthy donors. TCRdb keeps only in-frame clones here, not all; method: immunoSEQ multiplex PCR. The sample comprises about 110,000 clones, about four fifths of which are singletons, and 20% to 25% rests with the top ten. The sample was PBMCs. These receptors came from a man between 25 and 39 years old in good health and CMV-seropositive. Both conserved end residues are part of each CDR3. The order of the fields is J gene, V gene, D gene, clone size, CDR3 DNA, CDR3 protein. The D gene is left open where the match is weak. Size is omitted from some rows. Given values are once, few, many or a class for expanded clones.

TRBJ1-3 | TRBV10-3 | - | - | TGTGCCATCAGTGATTCTTTCCGGGGGGACACCATATATTTT | CAISDSFRGDTIYF
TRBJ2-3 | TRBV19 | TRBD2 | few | TGTGCCAGTAGTCCCCGAGTAGCGGGAGGATACACAGATACGCAGTATTTT | CASSPRVAGGYTDTQYF
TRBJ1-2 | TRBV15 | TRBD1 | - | TGTGCCACCAGCGAGGGGGGGCCCGGACAGGGGTATGGCTACACCTTC | CATSEGGPGQGYGYTF
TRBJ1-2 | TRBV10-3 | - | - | TGTGCCATCAGTGAGGAGGCGAACTATGGCTACACCTTC | CAISEEANYGYTF
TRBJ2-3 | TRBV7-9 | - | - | TGTGCCAGCAGCTTAATCGGGACTAGCACAGATACGCAGTATTTT | CASSLIGTSTDTQYF
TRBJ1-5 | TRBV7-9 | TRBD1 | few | TGTGCCAGCAGCCGGGACAGGGATCAGCCCCAGCATTTT | CASSRDRDQPQHF
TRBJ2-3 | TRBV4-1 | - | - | TGCGCCAGCAGCCAAGGCGGCTTCTACACAGATACGCAGTATTTT | CASSQGGFYTDTQYF
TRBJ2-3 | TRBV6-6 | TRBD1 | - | TGTGCCAGCAGTTACCCGAAGCGACAGGGGGATACGCAGTATTTT | CASSYPKRQGDTQYF
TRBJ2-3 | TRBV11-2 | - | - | TGTGCCAGCAGCTTCAGGGTAGGGAACACAGATACGCAGTATTTT | CASSFRVGNTDTQYF
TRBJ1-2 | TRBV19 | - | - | TGTGCCAGTAGTATTGGCAGGTTGTTAGGCTATGGCTACACCTTC | CASSIGRLLGYGYTF
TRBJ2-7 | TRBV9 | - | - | TGTGCCAGCAGCGCCCATCATGGCCCCTACGAGCAGTACTTC | CASSAHHGPYEQYF
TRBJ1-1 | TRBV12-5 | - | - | TGTGCTAGTGGTTTGGTATCGTGGGGGGAGGACACTGAAGCTTTCTTT | CASGLVSWGEDTEAFF
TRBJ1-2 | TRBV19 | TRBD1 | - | TGTGCCAGTAGTAGCCGGGACAGGGTCCTCGGGGGCTATGGCTACACCTTC | CASSSRDRVLGGYGYTF
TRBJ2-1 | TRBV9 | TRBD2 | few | TGTGCCAGCAGCCGGTCGGGGACTAGTAGGAATGAGCAGTTCTTC | CASSRSGTSRNEQFF
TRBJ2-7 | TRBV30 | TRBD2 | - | TGTGCCTGGAGAAACCCCGGGGGGGGCTACGAGCAGTACTTC | CAWRNPGGGYEQYF
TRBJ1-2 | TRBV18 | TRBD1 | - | TGTGCCAGCTCACCACTCCGGGACAGAGTCGGTACTAACTATGGCTACACCTTC | CASSPLRDRVGTNYGYTF
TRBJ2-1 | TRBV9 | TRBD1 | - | TGTGCCAGCAGCCAAACAGGGGGAAGCAATGAGCAGTTCTTC | CASSQTGGSNEQFF
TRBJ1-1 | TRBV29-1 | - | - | TGCAGCGTTGAAGGGAGCGGGGGGGTACCTGAAGCTTTCTTT | CSVEGSGGVPEAFF
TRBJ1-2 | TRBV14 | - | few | TGTGCCAGCAGCCAAGGGACGGGGTCGGACTATGGCTACACCTTC | CASSQGTGSDYGYTF
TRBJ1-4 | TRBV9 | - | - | TGTGCCAGCAGCGCCTCAGGGGAGGGCGAAAAACTGTTTTTT | CASSASGEGEKLFF
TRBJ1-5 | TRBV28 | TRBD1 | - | TGTGCCAGCAGTTTTGGACAGGGAAATCAGCCCCAGCATTTT | CASSFGQGNQPQHF
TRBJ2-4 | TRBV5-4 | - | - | TGTGCCAGCAGTATGCCGGGGGGCTTGGACATTCAGTACTTC | CASSMPGGLDIQYF
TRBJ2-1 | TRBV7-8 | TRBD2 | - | TGTGCCAGCAGCCCCCGACTAGCGGGTTACAATGAGCAGTTCTTC | CASSPRLAGYNEQFF
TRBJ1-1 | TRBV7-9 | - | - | TGTGCCAGCAGCTTCCTAGGGGCCCTCAACACTGAAGCTTTCTTT | CASSFLGALNTEAFF
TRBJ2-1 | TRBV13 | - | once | TGTGCCAGCAGCTTTATGAGGGAGCCTTACAATGAGCAGTTCTTC | CASSFMREPYNEQFF
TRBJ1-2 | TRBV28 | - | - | TGTGCCAGCAGTCTTAGACAGGTCGTTTATGGCTACACCTTC | CASSLRQVVYGYTF
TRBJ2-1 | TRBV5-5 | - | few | TGTGCCAGCAGCTTGGAACAGGGCGACTACAATGAGCAGTTCTTC | CASSLEQGDYNEQFF
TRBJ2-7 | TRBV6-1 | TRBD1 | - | TGTGCCAGCAGTTGGGAGGGACAGGGGCTTGAGCAGTACTTC | CASSWEGQGLEQYF
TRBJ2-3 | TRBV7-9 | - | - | TGTGCCAGCAGCTTGGGACGGGACACCCACACAGATACGCAGTATTTT | CASSLGRDTHTDTQYF
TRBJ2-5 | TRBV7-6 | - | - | TGTGCCAGCAGCTTACTTATGGAGACCCAGTACTTC | CASSLLMETQYF
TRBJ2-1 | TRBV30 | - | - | TGTGCCTGGAGTGTACAGGTGTCGGGGACTTGGGACAATGAGCAGTTCTTC | CAWSVQVSGTWDNEQFF
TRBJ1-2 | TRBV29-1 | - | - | TGCAGCGTTGCCGGGGGGCACCTCTATGGCTACACCTTC | CSVAGGHLYGYTF
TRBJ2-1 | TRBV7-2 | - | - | TGTGCCAGCAGACCCACTCGGGGTAGGGCCTACAATGAGCAGTTCTTC | CASRPTRGRAYNEQFF
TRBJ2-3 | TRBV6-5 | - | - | TGTGCCAGCAGTTTAGTAGCGGCGTTAACAGATACGCAGTATTTT | CASSLVAALTDTQYF
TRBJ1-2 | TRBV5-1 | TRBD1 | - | TGCGCCAGCAGCCCAGTTATTGGGACAGGGTTTATTTTTCGCGACTATGGCTACACCTTC | CASSPVIGTGFIFRDYGYTF
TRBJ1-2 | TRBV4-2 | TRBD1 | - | TGTGCCAGCAGCCATCCGGGACAGGGAGGGAATGGCTACACCTTC | CASSHPGQGGNGYTF
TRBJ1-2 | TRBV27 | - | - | TGTGCCAGCAGTTTGAGAGGGCTGGGCGGCTACACCTTC | CASSLRGLGGYTF
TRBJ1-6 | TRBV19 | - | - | TGTGCCAGTAGTATTCGAGGGATCCCCGATAATTCACCCCTCCACTTT | CASSIRGIPDNSPLHF
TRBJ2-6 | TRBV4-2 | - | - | TGTGCCAGCAGCCTCCTAAGGGGCTCTGGGGCCAACGTCCTGACTTTC | CASSLLRGSGANVLTF